This TCR beta chain came from a study of blood T cell repertoires in COVID-19. Study-level background: Both acute and convalescent COVID-19 samples were obtained from the United States, Italy and Spain. T cells, B-cell-depleted T cells, or PBMCs supplied cDNA or gDNA.

Germline V gene data show CDR1 as SEHNR and CDR2 as FQNEAQ (reference sequence). The CDR3 runs to 14 residues. The V end lost 9 bases, the J end lost 6 bases, and 19 bases lay between the germline ends. In this sample, this clone turned up once. Study processing details: Reference gene primer amplification gave nucleated cell count estimates. Method: immunoSEQ multiplex PCR; TCRdb's copy keeps in-frame clones and lacks some. V and J calls and clone size are given by that table; D and trimming were obtained from the DNA. The data hold about 190,000 clones, with roughly 80% observed a single time. Sequencing was carried out using peripheral blood. This sequence joins TRBV7-9 and TRBJ2-3; a weak D match, TRBD2 (6 bases). The TCR originated in a woman between 25 and 40 years old with acute or convalescent COVID-19. Here the CDR3 DNA reads TGTGCCAGTCACGGGACTCTGATCGGGGATACGCAGTATTTT. Its protein is CASHGTLIGDTQYF.